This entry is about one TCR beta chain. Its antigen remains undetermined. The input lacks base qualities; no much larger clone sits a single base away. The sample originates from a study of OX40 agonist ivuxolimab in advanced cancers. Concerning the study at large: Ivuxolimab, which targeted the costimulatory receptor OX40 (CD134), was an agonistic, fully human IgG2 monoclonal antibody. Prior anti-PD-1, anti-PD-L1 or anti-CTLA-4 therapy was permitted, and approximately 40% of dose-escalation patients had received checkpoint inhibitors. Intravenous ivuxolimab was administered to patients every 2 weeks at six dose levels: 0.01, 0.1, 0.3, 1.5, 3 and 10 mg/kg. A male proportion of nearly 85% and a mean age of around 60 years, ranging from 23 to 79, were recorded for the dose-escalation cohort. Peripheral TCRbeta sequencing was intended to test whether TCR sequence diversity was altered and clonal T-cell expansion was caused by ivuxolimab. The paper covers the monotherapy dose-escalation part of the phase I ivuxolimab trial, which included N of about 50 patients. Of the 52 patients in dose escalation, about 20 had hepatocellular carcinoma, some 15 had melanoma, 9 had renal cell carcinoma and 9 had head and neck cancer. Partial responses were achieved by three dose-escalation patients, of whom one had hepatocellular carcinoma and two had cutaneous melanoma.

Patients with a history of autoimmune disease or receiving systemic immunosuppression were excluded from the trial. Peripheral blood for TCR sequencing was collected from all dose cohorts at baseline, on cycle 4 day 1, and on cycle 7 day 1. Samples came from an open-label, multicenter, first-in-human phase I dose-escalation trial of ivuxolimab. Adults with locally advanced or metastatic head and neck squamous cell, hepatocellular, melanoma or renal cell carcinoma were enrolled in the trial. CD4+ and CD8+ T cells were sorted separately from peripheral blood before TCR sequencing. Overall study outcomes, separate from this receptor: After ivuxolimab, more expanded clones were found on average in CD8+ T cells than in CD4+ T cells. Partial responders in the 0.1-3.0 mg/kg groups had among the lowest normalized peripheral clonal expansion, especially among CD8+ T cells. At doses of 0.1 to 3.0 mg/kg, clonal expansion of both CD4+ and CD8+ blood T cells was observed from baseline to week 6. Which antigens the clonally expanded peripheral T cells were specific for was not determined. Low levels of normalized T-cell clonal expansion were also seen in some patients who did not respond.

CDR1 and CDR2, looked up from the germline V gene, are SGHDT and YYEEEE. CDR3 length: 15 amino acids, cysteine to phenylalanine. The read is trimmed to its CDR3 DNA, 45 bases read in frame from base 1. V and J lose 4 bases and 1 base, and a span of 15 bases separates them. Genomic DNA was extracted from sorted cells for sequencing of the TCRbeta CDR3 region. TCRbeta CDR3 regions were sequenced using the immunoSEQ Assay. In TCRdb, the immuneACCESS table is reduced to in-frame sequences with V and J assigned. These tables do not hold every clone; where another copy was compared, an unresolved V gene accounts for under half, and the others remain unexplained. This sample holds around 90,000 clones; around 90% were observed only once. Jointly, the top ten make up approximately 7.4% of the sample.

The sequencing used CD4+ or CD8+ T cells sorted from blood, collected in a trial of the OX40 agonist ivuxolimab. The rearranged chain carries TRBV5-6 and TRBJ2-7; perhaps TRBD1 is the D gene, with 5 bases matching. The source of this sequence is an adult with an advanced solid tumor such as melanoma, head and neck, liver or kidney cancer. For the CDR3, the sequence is CASSLVVGASYEQYF. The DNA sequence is TGTGCCAGCAGCCTAGTAGTTGGGGCATCCTACGAGCAGTACTTC. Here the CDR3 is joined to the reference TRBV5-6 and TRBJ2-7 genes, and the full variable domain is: DAGVTQSPTHLIKTRGQQVTLRCSPKSGHDTVSWYQQALGQGPQFIFQYYEEEERQRGNFPDRFSGHQFPNYSSELNVNALLLGDSALYLCASSLVVGASYEQYFGPGTRLTVT.